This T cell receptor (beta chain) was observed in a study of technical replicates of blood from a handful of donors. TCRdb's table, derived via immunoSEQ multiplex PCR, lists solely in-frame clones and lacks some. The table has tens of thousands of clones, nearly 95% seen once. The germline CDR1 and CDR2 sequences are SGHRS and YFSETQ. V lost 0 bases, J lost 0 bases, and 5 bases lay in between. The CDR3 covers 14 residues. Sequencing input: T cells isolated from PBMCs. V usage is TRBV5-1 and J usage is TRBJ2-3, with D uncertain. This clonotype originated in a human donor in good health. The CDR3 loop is CASSLATSTDTQYF. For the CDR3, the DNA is TGCGCCAGCAGCTTGGCAACTAGCACAGATACGCAGTATTTT.